Below, one T cell receptor beta chain is given with its context. Source study methods: Nucleated cell number was recorded as an estimate derived from reference gene primer amplification. Here immunoSEQ multiplex PCR was the method, and the copy in TCRdb shows in-frame clones only, minus some. Clonal size and the V and J genes are those of that table, whereas D and trimming came from the DNA. The table includes about 59,000 clones, 81% detected once. This entry comes from a study of blood T cell repertoires in COVID-19. Background on the study: Spain, Italy and the United States supplied samples that represented acute and convalescent COVID-19. Nucleic acid was either cDNA or gDNA, and it came from T cells, B-cell-depleted T cells, or PBMCs.

Sequencing was carried out using peripheral blood. The clonotype was recovered from a woman older than 75 with active or convalescent COVID-19.

The CDR3 region is CASSFQGPYEQYF. The CDR3 bases are TGTGCCAGCAGTTTCCAGGGCCCCTACGAGCAGTACTTC. The chain uses TRBV12-3 or TRBV12-4 and TRBJ2-7; a possible D gene is TRBD1 (5 bases). V lost 3 bases to trimming and J lost 2 bases, with 8 bases between them. The CDR3 is made up of 13 amino acids.